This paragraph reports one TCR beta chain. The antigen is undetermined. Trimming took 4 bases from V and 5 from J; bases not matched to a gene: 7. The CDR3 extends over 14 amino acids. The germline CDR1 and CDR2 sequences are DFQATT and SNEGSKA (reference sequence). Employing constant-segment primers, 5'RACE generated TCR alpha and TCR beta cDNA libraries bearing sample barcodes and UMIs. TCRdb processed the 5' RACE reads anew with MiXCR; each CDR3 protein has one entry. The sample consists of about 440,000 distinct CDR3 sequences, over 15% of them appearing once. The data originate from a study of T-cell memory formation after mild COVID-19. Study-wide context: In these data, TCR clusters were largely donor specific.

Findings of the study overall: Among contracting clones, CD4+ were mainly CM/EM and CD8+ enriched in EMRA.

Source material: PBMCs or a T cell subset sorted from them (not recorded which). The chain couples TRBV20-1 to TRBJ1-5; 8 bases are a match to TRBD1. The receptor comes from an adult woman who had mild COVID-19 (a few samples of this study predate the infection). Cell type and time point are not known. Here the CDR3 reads CSATTGGGYQPQHF. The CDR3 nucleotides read TGCAGTGCTACCACAGGGGGAGGGTATCAGCCCCAGCATTTT.